Listed below are T cell receptor beta chains from one sample, sequenced in a study of radiation and T cells in renal cell carcinoma. TCRdb's table, derived via immunoSEQ multiplex PCR, lists solely in-frame clones and lacks some. Here the sample spans 50,000 to 65,000 clones, about 74% being singletons. Sequenced here: blood, sampled from a patient whose treatment included radiotherapy and nephrectomy. These receptors all come from a man aged 55-75 years with renal cell carcinoma. Each CDR3 is given with its conserved first and last residue. A D gene is named only where the DNA matches it firmly. Clone size is shown for a subset of rows, as once, few, many or a class of expanded clone.

j_gene: TRBJ2-3; abundance: .; d_gene: .; v_gene: TRBV27; CDR3aa: CASSLGRGRGADTQYF; CDR3nt: TGTGCCAGCAGTTTAGGCCGGGGGCGAGGTGCAGATACGCAGTATTTT
j_gene: TRBJ2-1; abundance: .; d_gene: .; v_gene: TRBV7-2; CDR3aa: CASSLSLPAEQFF; CDR3nt: TGTGCCAGCAGCTTAAGTCTTCCGGCTGAGCAGTTCTTC
j_gene: TRBJ1-1; abundance: .; d_gene: .; v_gene: TRBV5-1; CDR3aa: CASSLQIEDTEAFF; CDR3nt: TGCGCCAGCAGCTTGCAGATAGAGGATACTGAAGCTTTCTTT
j_gene: TRBJ2-4; abundance: .; d_gene: TRBD1; v_gene: TRBV18; CDR3aa: CASSPDRLIAKNIQYF; CDR3nt: TGTGCCAGCTCGCCGGACAGGTTAATAGCCAAAAACATTCAGTACTTC
j_gene: TRBJ1-3; abundance: .; d_gene: .; v_gene: TRBV7-6; CDR3aa: CASSLGRTGNTIYF; CDR3nt: TGTGCCAGCAGCTTAGGCAGGACTGGAAACACCATATATTTT
j_gene: TRBJ1-5; abundance: .; d_gene: TRBD1; v_gene: TRBV5-6; CDR3aa: CASSSSGQGLDQPQHF; CDR3nt: TGTGCCAGCAGCTCTAGCGGACAGGGACTTGATCAGCCCCAGCATTTT
j_gene: TRBJ1-4; abundance: .; d_gene: TRBD1; v_gene: TRBV7-9; CDR3aa: CASSANLQGQGEKLFF; CDR3nt: TGTGCCAGCAGCGCCAACCTACAGGGGCAAGGGGAAAAACTGTTTTTT
j_gene: TRBJ2-7; abundance: .; d_gene: .; v_gene: TRBV21-1; CDR3aa: CASSTHGSRGYYEQYF; CDR3nt: TGTGCCAGCAGCACCCACGGGTCCAGGGGCTACTACGAGCAGTACTTC
j_gene: TRBJ1-1; abundance: .; d_gene: .; v_gene: TRBV25-1; CDR3aa: CASGDTEAFF; CDR3nt: TGTGCCAGCGGGGACACTGAAGCTTTCTTT
j_gene: TRBJ1-5; abundance: .; d_gene: .; v_gene: TRBV19; CDR3aa: CASKWSLDGQPQHF; CDR3nt: TGTGCCAGTAAATGGAGCCTTGACGGTCAGCCCCAGCATTTT
j_gene: TRBJ1-2; abundance: .; d_gene: .; v_gene: TRBV19; CDR3aa: CASSPTGLYGYTF; CDR3nt: TGTGCCAGTAGTCCCACAGGGTTGTATGGCTACACCTTC
j_gene: TRBJ1-2; abundance: .; d_gene: TRBD1; v_gene: TRBV7-2; CDR3aa: CASRIQGARYGYTF; CDR3nt: TGTGCCAGCAGGATACAGGGGGCGCGGTATGGCTACACCTTC
j_gene: TRBJ1-2; abundance: .; d_gene: .; v_gene: TRBV6-5; CDR3aa: CASSQGIGYTF; CDR3nt: TGTGCCAGCAGTCAGGGGATTGGCTACACCTTC
j_gene: TRBJ2-1; abundance: once; d_gene: .; v_gene: TRBV13; CDR3aa: CASSRNRYNEQFF; CDR3nt: TGTGCCAGCAGCCGAAACCGCTACAATGAGCAGTTCTTC
j_gene: TRBJ1-1; abundance: .; d_gene: .; v_gene: TRBV11-2; CDR3aa: CASSLVGDPEAFF; CDR3nt: TGTGCCAGCAGCTTAGTAGGGGACCCTGAAGCTTTCTTT
j_gene: TRBJ1-5; abundance: .; d_gene: .; v_gene: TRBV11-2; CDR3aa: CASSSVGGNQPQHF; CDR3nt: TGTGCCAGCAGCTCCGTGGGGGGTAATCAGCCCCAGCATTTT
j_gene: TRBJ1-2; abundance: .; d_gene: TRBD1; v_gene: TRBV30; CDR3aa: CAWRNTGDYGYTF; CDR3nt: TGTGCCTGGAGAAACACAGGGGACTATGGCTACACCTTC
j_gene: TRBJ2-1; abundance: .; d_gene: .; v_gene: TRBV5-6; CDR3aa: CASSSLKNSYNEQFF; CDR3nt: TGTGCCAGCAGTTCGCTGAAGAATTCCTACAATGAGCAGTTCTTC
j_gene: TRBJ1-1; abundance: .; d_gene: .; v_gene: TRBV13; CDR3aa: CASSLPLGQAFF; CDR3nt: TGTGCCAGCAGCTTACCGTTAGGACAAGCTTTCTTT
j_gene: TRBJ2-5; abundance: .; d_gene: .; v_gene: TRBV10-3; CDR3aa: CAISESVTQETQYF; CDR3nt: TGTGCCATCAGTGAATCAGTGACCCAGGAGACCCAGTACTTC
j_gene: TRBJ2-5; abundance: .; d_gene: .; v_gene: TRBV5-1; CDR3aa: CASSLAGSRTQYF; CDR3nt: TGCGCCAGCAGCTTAGCCGGGTCCCGGACCCAGTACTTC
j_gene: TRBJ2-3; abundance: once; d_gene: .; v_gene: TRBV7-6; CDR3aa: CASSLDGRSTDTQYF; CDR3nt: TGTGCCAGCAGCTTAGACGGGAGAAGCACAGATACGCAGTATTTT
j_gene: TRBJ1-2; abundance: .; d_gene: .; v_gene: TRBV12-5; CDR3aa: CASASRQELYGYTF; CDR3nt: TGTGCTAGTGCCTCGAGACAGGAGCTCTATGGCTACACCTTC
j_gene: TRBJ1-6; abundance: .; d_gene: .; v_gene: TRBV7-9; CDR3aa: CASSSDPRAAKALHF; CDR3nt: TGTGCCAGCAGCTCAGACCCCCGGGCGGCAAAGGCCCTCCACTTT
j_gene: TRBJ2-1; abundance: once; d_gene: .; v_gene: TRBV7-2; CDR3aa: CASSLRGDGNEQFF; CDR3nt: TGTGCCAGCAGCTTGAGAGGGGACGGCAATGAGCAGTTCTTC
j_gene: TRBJ2-5; abundance: .; d_gene: TRBD1; v_gene: TRBV27; CDR3aa: CASSLDRGLAQYF; CDR3nt: TGTGCCAGCAGTCTTGACAGGGGGCTGGCCCAGTACTTC
j_gene: TRBJ1-4; abundance: .; d_gene: TRBD1; v_gene: TRBV5-1; CDR3aa: CASSQSGTGDATNEKLFF; CDR3nt: TGCGCCAGCAGCCAGTCCGGGACAGGGGATGCAACTAATGAAAAACTGTTTTTT
j_gene: TRBJ2-1; abundance: .; d_gene: TRBD2; v_gene: TRBV9; CDR3aa: CASSVQGLAGGLGEQFF; CDR3nt: TGTGCCAGCAGCGTCCAGGGACTAGCGGGAGGATTGGGTGAGCAGTTCTTC
j_gene: TRBJ2-1; abundance: .; d_gene: .; v_gene: TRBV6-5; CDR3aa: CATQTRRTNEQFF; CDR3nt: TGTGCCACCCAGACTAGAAGGACTAATGAGCAGTTCTTC
j_gene: TRBJ1-2; abundance: .; d_gene: .; v_gene: TRBV4-3; CDR3aa: CASSQDRGRGFYGYTF; CDR3nt: TGCGCCAGCAGCCAAGATAGGGGCAGGGGTTTCTATGGCTACACCTTC
j_gene: TRBJ1-3; abundance: .; d_gene: .; v_gene: TRBV27; CDR3aa: CASSAWGVGNTIYF; CDR3nt: TGTGCCAGCAGTGCTTGGGGGGTAGGAAACACCATATATTTT
j_gene: TRBJ1-1; abundance: .; d_gene: .; v_gene: TRBV7-9; CDR3aa: CASSLSYRANTEAFF; CDR3nt: TGTGCCAGCAGCTTATCATACAGGGCCAACACTGAAGCTTTCTTT
j_gene: TRBJ1-2; abundance: .; d_gene: .; v_gene: TRBV18; CDR3aa: CASSPTTEPNYGYTF; CDR3nt: TGTGCCAGCTCACCAACGACCGAACCTAACTATGGCTACACCTTC
j_gene: TRBJ1-4; abundance: .; d_gene: TRBD1; v_gene: TRBV30; CDR3aa: CAWSSGTGAEKLFF; CDR3nt: TGTGCCTGGAGTTCCGGGACAGGGGCGGAAAAACTGTTTTTT
j_gene: TRBJ1-1; abundance: .; d_gene: TRBD1; v_gene: TRBV6-1; CDR3aa: CASSVRQGRTEAFF; CDR3nt: TGTGCCAGCAGTGTCCGACAGGGGAGGACTGAAGCTTTCTTT
j_gene: TRBJ1-1; abundance: .; d_gene: .; v_gene: TRBV18; CDR3aa: CASSPGLETTEAFF; CDR3nt: TGTGCCAGCTCACCAGGTCTAGAGACCACTGAAGCTTTCTTT
j_gene: TRBJ2-7; abundance: .; d_gene: TRBD2; v_gene: TRBV5-8; CDR3aa: CASAPWASGSYEQYF; CDR3nt: TGTGCCAGCGCGCCTTGGGCTAGCGGCTCTTACGAGCAGTACTTC
j_gene: TRBJ1-1; abundance: .; d_gene: TRBD1; v_gene: TRBV6-1; CDR3aa: CASTGGAGNTEAFF; CDR3nt: TGTGCCAGCACAGGGGGCGCGGGGAACACTGAAGCTTTCTTT
j_gene: TRBJ2-7; abundance: many; d_gene: .; v_gene: TRBV6-6; CDR3aa: CASSSTGHSQDEQYF; CDR3nt: TGTGCCAGCAGTTCCACGGGACACTCGCAGGACGAGCAGTACTTC
j_gene: TRBJ1-1; abundance: .; d_gene: .; v_gene: TRBV7-9; CDR3aa: CASSIIVGEITEAFF; CDR3nt: TGTGCCAGCAGCATAATCGTTGGGGAAATAACAGAAGCTTTCTTT
j_gene: TRBJ1-4; abundance: once; d_gene: .; v_gene: TRBV11-3; CDR3aa: CASSLMSGLDEKLFF; CDR3nt: TGTGCCAGCAGCTTAATGTCCGGGTTGGATGAAAAACTGTTTTTT
j_gene: TRBJ2-1; abundance: .; d_gene: TRBD1; v_gene: TRBV7-9; CDR3aa: CASSRDRGWEAQFF; CDR3nt: TGTGCCAGCTCCCGGGACAGGGGGTGGGAGGCCCAGTTCTTC
j_gene: TRBJ2-3; abundance: .; d_gene: TRBD1; v_gene: TRBV18; CDR3aa: CASSPRGQGSTDTQYF; CDR3nt: TGTGCCAGCTCACCTCGCGGACAGGGGAGCACAGATACGCAGTATTTT
j_gene: TRBJ1-1; abundance: .; d_gene: TRBD1; v_gene: TRBV5-1; CDR3aa: CASSLNPQGEGTEAFF; CDR3nt: TGCGCCAGCAGCTTGAATCCACAGGGGGAGGGCACTGAAGCTTTCTTT
j_gene: TRBJ2-2; abundance: .; d_gene: .; v_gene: TRBV13; CDR3aa: CASSLGASANTGELFF; CDR3nt: TGTGCCAGCAGCTTAGGGGCCAGCGCGAACACCGGGGAGCTGTTTTTT
j_gene: TRBJ1-2; abundance: .; d_gene: .; v_gene: TRBV5-1; CDR3aa: CASSLVPENYGYTF; CDR3nt: TGCGCCAGCAGCTTGGTCCCGGAAAACTATGGCTACACCTTC
j_gene: TRBJ2-3; abundance: .; d_gene: .; v_gene: TRBV9; CDR3aa: CASSVLGVGGTDTQYF; CDR3nt: TGTGCCAGCAGCGTTTTGGGGGTAGGAGGCACAGATACGCAGTATTTT
j_gene: TRBJ1-2; abundance: .; d_gene: .; v_gene: TRBV6-4; CDR3aa: CASSSSGTSVYGYTF; CDR3nt: TGTGCCAGCAGTTCGTCCGGGACCTCCGTTTATGGCTACACCTTC
j_gene: TRBJ1-3; abundance: .; d_gene: .; v_gene: TRBV4-3; CDR3aa: CASSRRALREGYSGNTIYF; CDR3nt: TGCGCCAGCAGCCGCCGGGCCCTCAGGGAGGGTTACTCTGGAAACACCATATATTTT
j_gene: TRBJ1-5; abundance: .; d_gene: TRBD1; v_gene: TRBV30; CDR3aa: CAWSPRDRVSQPQHF; CDR3nt: TGTGCCTGGAGCCCCCGGGACAGGGTGAGTCAGCCCCAGCATTTT
j_gene: TRBJ1-1; abundance: once; d_gene: TRBD1; v_gene: TRBV13; CDR3aa: CASSLGTGVNTEAFF; CDR3nt: TGTGCCAGCAGCTTAGGGACAGGGGTGAACACTGAAGCTTTCTTT
j_gene: TRBJ2-5; abundance: .; d_gene: TRBD2; v_gene: TRBV6-5; CDR3aa: CASSFLAGGRETQYF; CDR3nt: TGTGCCAGCAGTTTTCTAGCGGGAGGACGAGAGACCCAGTACTTC
j_gene: TRBJ1-5; abundance: once; d_gene: .; v_gene: TRBV7-9; CDR3aa: CASSSGLLIGSQPQHF; CDR3nt: TGTGCCAGCAGCTCTGGACTTCTGATAGGGAGTCAGCCCCAGCATTTT
j_gene: TRBJ2-1; abundance: .; d_gene: TRBD1; v_gene: TRBV15; CDR3aa: CATTRGTGNNEQFF; CDR3nt: TGTGCCACCACCCGGGGGACAGGGAACAATGAGCAGTTCTTC
j_gene: TRBJ2-7; abundance: .; d_gene: TRBD1; v_gene: TRBV7-9; CDR3aa: CASSLGTGREQYF; CDR3nt: TGTGCCAGCAGCCTAGGGACAGGGCGGGAGCAGTACTTC
j_gene: TRBJ1-2; abundance: .; d_gene: .; v_gene: TRBV11-2; CDR3aa: CASSPLVGVAIYGYTF; CDR3nt: TGTGCCAGCAGCCCCCTCGTGGGGGTTGCTATTTATGGCTACACCTTC